The next 30 T cell receptor beta chains were all read from a single sample in a study of beta chain features in type 1 diabetes. Every bit of the isolated RNA underwent reverse transcription, so sequencing read expressed TCRB transcripts. TCRdb's table, derived via immunoSEQ multiplex PCR, lists solely in-frame clones and lacks some. The sample records around 200,000 clones, less than 15% being singletons. Sequenced material: central memory CD4+ T cells from blood. The receptors were gathered from a woman between 18 and 29 years old in good health.

This clone was observed many times. The chain uses TRBV12-2 and TRBJ1-5. TRBV12-2 is labeled a pseudogene. The CDR3 totals 14 residues. The CDR3 DNA follows: TGTGCAAGTCCTGGAGGGATCGGCAATCAGCCCCAGCATTTT. As protein: CASPGGIGNQPQHF.

This clone was counted many times. V usage is TRBV4-1 and J usage is TRBJ2-7; D might be TRBD2 (5 bases). The CDR3 loop spans 13 amino acids. V lost 1 base, J lost 4 bases, and 8 bases lay in between. CDR1 MGHRA and CDR2 YSYEKL come from the germline V gene. This CDR3 reads CASSQGTRYEQYF. Here the CDR3 DNA reads TGCGCCAGCAGCCAAGGGACTCGTTACGAGCAGTACTTC.

The chain links TRBV14 to TRBJ1-2; D is possibly TRBD1 (5 bases). CDR1 is SGHDN, CDR2 FVKESK, per germline. The CDR3 has 15 residues. Trimming cost V 2 bases and J 2 bases, with 12 bases left between them. CDR3 in amino acids: CASSQRSRENYGYTF. The DNA of the CDR3 is TGTGCCAGCAGCCAACGAAGCAGGGAAAACTATGGCTACACCTTC.

The V gene is TRBV5-1, the J gene TRBJ2-3; 10 bases fit TRBD2. The CDR3 totals 15 residues. J was trimmed by 1 base and V by 5 bases; bases with no gene match: 4. Germline CDR1 is SGHRS and CDR2 is YFSETQ. The CDR3 loop reads CASSPGTSGTDTQYF. The DNA for the CDR3 is TGCGCCAGCAGTCCCGGGACTAGCGGCACAGATACGCAGTATTTT.

This rearrangement joins TRBV11-2 to TRBJ1-2, with 9 bases that match TRBD1. There are 15 residues in the CDR3. The V and J ends lost 4 bases and 4 bases, in that order; junction bases with no gene match: 7. Germline lookup yields CDR1 SGHAT and CDR2 FQNNGV. CDR3 in amino acids: CASSSNRGRGYGYTF. CDR3 in DNA: TGTGCCAGCAGCTCAAACAGGGGGCGCGGCTATGGCTACACCTTC.

This clone has just a few counts. The DNA of the CDR3 is TGTGCCACCAGCTCGGGAGTGAGGACCGGGGAGCTGTTTTTT. Protein product: CATSSGVRTGELFF. The chain joins TRBV15 to TRBJ2-2, with D perhaps matching TRBD2 (6 bases). The length of the CDR3 is 14 residues. Looked up from germline, CDR1 is LNHNV and CDR2 is YYDKDF (reference sequence). V gave up 5 bases and J gave up 5 bases, with 12 bases separating them.

This clone has more than one count but fewer than ten. The J gene is TRBJ1-5, the V gene TRBV9; D is possibly TRBD1 (5 bases). The germline V gene has CDR1 SGDLS and CDR2 YYNGEE. The CDR3 is 14 amino acids. V was trimmed by 3 bases and J by 7 bases, leaving 14 bases between them. The DNA for the CDR3 is TGTGCCAGCAGCGAAGCGGGGGGTTTACAGCCCCAGCATTTT. Translating gives CASSEAGGLQPQHF.

This clone was seen ten or more times. The CDR3 here is CASSLLTGTPYNEQFF. DNA for the CDR3: TGTGCCAGCAGCCTTCTGACAGGTACCCCTTACAATGAGCAGTTCTTC. The J gene is TRBJ2-1, the V gene TRBV14; D may be TRBD1 (6 bases). The ends were cut back, 4 bases at V and 4 bases at J, with 17 bases in the middle. Germline V gives CDR1 SGHDN, CDR2 FVKESK. The CDR3 has 16 amino acids.

Only a few counts were recorded for this clone. The chain joins TRBV7-2 to TRBJ1-1, with 8 bases lining up with TRBD1. The trim removed 0 bases at V and 1 base at J, leaving 10 bases unmatched. This CDR3 spans 18 amino acids. Germline CDR1 and CDR2: SGHTA and FQGNSA. CDR3 nucleotides: TGTGCCAGCAGCTTAGCGAGGGGGTCTGGACAGGGGAACACTGAAGCTTTCTTT. Its protein is CASSLARGSGQGNTEAFF.

V gene TRBV2 combines with J gene TRBJ1-2, with 8 bases aligning to TRBD1. CDR3 length: 15 amino acids. CDR1 SNHLY and CDR2 FYNNEI come from the germline V gene. V dropped 2 bases and J dropped 4; count of bases not matched to a gene: 6. CDR3 DNA sequence: TGTGCCAGCAGTGAAACCCGACAGGGGACCTATGGCTACACCTTC. Residues: CASSETRQGTYGYTF.

This clone was counted a few times. The chain recombines TRBV7-9 with TRBJ2-7; D is uncertain. Germline CDR1 SEHNR, CDR2 FQNEAQ (reference sequence). The CDR3 is 12 residues long. Deletions cut 1 base from V and 6 bases from J, with 7 bases between. CDR3 sequence reads: CASSLGGGEQYF. The CDR3 nucleotides are TGTGCCAGCAGCTTAGGAGGTGGCGAGCAGTACTTC.

CDR3 residues: CASSPRGSQETQYF. The DNA for the CDR3 is TGTGCCAGCAGCCCCCGGGGATCCCAAGAGACCCAGTACTTC. The chain employs TRBV7-9 and TRBJ2-5, with TRBD2 as a possible D gene (5 bases). The CDR3 totals 14 residues. CDR1 is SEHNR and CDR2 is FQNEAQ in the germline V gene (reference sequence). Trimming shortened V by 5 bases and J by 1 base, and 11 bases separated the two germline ends.

The CDR3 nucleotides are TGTGCCAGCAGCTTCCGAACAGGGGAGCTGTTTTTT. This translates into CASSFRTGELFF. J is TRBJ2-2 and V is TRBV11-3; D is ambiguous. Trimming removed 3 bases from V and 8 bases from J, with 7 bases in between. CDR1 and CDR2 from the germline V gene are SGHNT and YENEEA. The CDR3 spans 12 residues.

The rearrangement uses TRBV5-6 and TRBJ1-3; D may be TRBD1 (6 bases). V was clipped by 2 bases and J by 4 bases, with 10 bases between them. The CDR3 covers 14 residues. The germline gives CDR1 SGHDT, CDR2 YYEEEE. The CDR3 loop reads CASSFRTAGNTIYF. CDR3 coding DNA: TGTGCCAGCAGCTTTAGGACAGCAGGAAACACCATATATTTT.

This clone was detected only a few times. The gene calls are TRBV5-1 and TRBJ2-1; the match to TRBD2 covers 8 bases. The CDR3 is 16 amino acids. Germline V gene sequence: CDR1 SGHRS, CDR2 YFSETQ. After removal of 2 bases from V and 7 bases from J, the junction contained 11 bases not matched to a gene. The CDR3 nucleotides read TGCGCCAGCAGCTTAATCCGGAGCGGGAGCATGAATGAGCAGTTCTTC. Amino acid sequence: CASSLIRSGSMNEQFF.

In its sample, this clone was seen a few times. V gene TRBV11-2 combines with J gene TRBJ1-2; 9 bases agree with TRBD1. The CDR3 runs to 14 residues. The V gene end was trimmed by 5 bases and the J gene end by 8 bases; junction bases not matched to a gene: 9. Germline CDR1 and CDR2: SGHAT and FQNNGV. The CDR3 region is CASSPGDRAGGYTF. CDR3 coding DNA: TGTGCCAGCAGCCCAGGGGACAGGGCGGGAGGCTACACCTTC.

This clone was observed a few times. V gene TRBV7-8 combines with J gene TRBJ1-2; D remains unclear. This CDR3 is 14 amino acids long. With 5 bases removed from V and 8 bases from J, the gap between germline ends came to 18 bases. CDR1 is SGHVS and CDR2 is FQNEAQ in the germline V gene. The CDR3 is CASSPLGGIGGYTF. The CDR3 DNA sequence: TGTGCCAGCAGCCCGCTAGGAGGGATAGGGGGCTACACCTTC.

CDR3 in amino acids: CAWTMGLASHGSYNEQFF. The DNA for the CDR3 is TGTGCCTGGACCATGGGACTAGCTTCCCATGGCTCCTACAATGAGCAGTTCTTC. The gene calls are TRBV30 and TRBJ2-1; 9 nucleotides match TRBD2. With V trimmed by 4 bases and J by 0 bases, 13 bases remained unmatched. CDR1 is GTSNPN, CDR2 SVGIG, per germline (reference sequence). This CDR3 spans 18 amino acids.

V is TRBV29-1 and J is TRBJ2-7; the match to TRBD1 covers 7 bases. Looked up from germline, CDR1 is SQVTM and CDR2 is ANQGSEA. The length of the CDR3 is 12 residues. V gave up 7 bases and J gave up 2 bases; unmatched junction bases: 5. The CDR3: CSAERGPYEQYF. CDR3 nucleotide sequence: TGCAGCGCCGAAAGGGGGCCCTACGAGCAGTACTTC.

V gene TRBV7-2 combines with J gene TRBJ2-3; 7 bases are shared with TRBD2. The germline CDR1 and CDR2 sequences are SGHTA and FQGNSA. V was clipped by 1 base and J by 3 bases; unmatched bases: 7. The CDR3 totals 16 residues. The CDR3 sequence is CASSLGGGSSTDTQYF. The DNA of the CDR3 is TGTGCCAGCAGCTTAGGTGGCGGGAGTTCAACAGATACGCAGTATTTT.

This clone was counted between two and nine times. The V gene is TRBV7-9, the J gene TRBJ1-2; possibly TRBD1 for D (5 bases). V lost 4 bases, J lost 7 bases, and 19 bases lay in between. Germline V lookup: CDR1 SEHNR, CDR2 FQNEAQ (reference sequence). The CDR3 runs to 15 residues. The CDR3 DNA reads TGTGCCAGCAGCTCAGGGTTACAGCCGGGCGCTGGCTACACCTTC. Translation: CASSSGLQPGAGYTF.

The rearrangement links TRBV4-1 to TRBJ2-2; D unclear. This CDR3 is 16 amino acids long. V lost 4 bases, J lost 4 bases, and 16 bases lay in between. Germline CDR1 is MGHRA and CDR2 is YSYEKL. This chain's CDR3 is CASSPIEAAVTGELFF. The CDR3 nucleotides are TGCGCCAGCAGCCCTATAGAGGCCGCGGTCACCGGGGAGCTGTTTTTT.

V gene TRBV7-9 combines with J gene TRBJ2-1; TRBD2 matches at 13 bases. The CDR3 spans 15 residues. J lost 5 bases, V lost 7 bases, and 5 bases had no gene match. From germline, CDR1 is SEHNR and CDR2 FQNEAQ (reference sequence). The CDR3 DNA reads as TGTGCCAGCACCCCCGGGACTAGCGGGAACAATGAGCAGTTCTTC. Protein: CASTPGTSGNNEQFF.

Only a few counts were recorded for this clone. DNA of the CDR3: TGTGCCAGCAGCTTCTCAGGGACATGGGGCACAGATACGCAGTATTTT. It encodes CASSFSGTWGTDTQYF. The chain combines TRBV7-2 with TRBJ2-3; perhaps TRBD1 as D (6 bases). Trimming shortened V by 3 bases and J by 1 base, and 14 bases separated the two germline ends. The germline gives CDR1 SGHTA, CDR2 FQGNSA. This CDR3 region has 16 residues.

This clone has a handful of counts. CDR3 DNA sequence: TGTGCCAGCAGTGACAGGGGGGTGACTGAAGCTTTCTTT. Translating gives CASSDRGVTEAFF. The V gene is TRBV5-4, the J gene TRBJ1-1; 9 positions match TRBD1. After removal of 5 bases from V and 5 bases from J, the junction contained 4 bases not matched to a gene. The CDR3 loop spans 13 amino acids. In germline, CDR1 is SGHNT, CDR2 YYREEE (reference sequence).

The table lists this clone with a few counts. The V call is TRBV6-6, the J call TRBJ1-1; D is possibly TRBD1 (6 bases). V was pared by 5 bases and J by 1 base, with 11 bases between. Germline CDR1 and CDR2: MNHNY and SVGAGI (reference sequence). The CDR3 spans 14 residues. The DNA for the CDR3 is TGTGCCAGCAGTCCCACAGGGCGGAACACTGAAGCTTTCTTT. Its translation: CASSPTGRNTEAFF.

The V call is TRBV7-9, the J call TRBJ2-1; 12 bases are a match to TRBD2. The CDR3 consists of 17 residues. The J segment lost 9 bases and the V segment lost 7 bases, leaving 16 bases of the junction unmatched. From germline, CDR1 is SEHNR and CDR2 FQNEAQ (reference sequence). CDR3 loop: CASTPLAGGFYVGEQFF. For the CDR3, the DNA is TGTGCCAGCACCCCACTAGCGGGAGGTTTTTATGTGGGTGAGCAGTTCTTC.

This clone occurred a few times. CDR3: CASSSRGSSEAFF. The CDR3 DNA reads as TGTGCCAGCAGTTCGAGGGGGTCCTCCGAAGCTTTCTTT. This chain uses TRBV6-6 with TRBJ1-1; D perhaps matches TRBD1 (6 bases). Germline CDR1 MNHNY, CDR2 SVGAGI (reference sequence). Trimming pared 4 bases from V and 8 bases from J, leaving 14 bases between. The CDR3 covers 13 residues.

This chain uses TRBV5-4 with TRBJ2-1; TRBD1 matches 10 bases. The CDR3 totals 16 residues. The V gene's germline CDR1 is SGHNT and CDR2 YYREEE (reference sequence). The V segment lost 4 bases and the J segment 7 bases; nucleotides outside the gene matches: 11. CDR3 sequence reads: CASSPPGDRGRNEQFF. The CDR3 DNA follows: TGTGCCAGCAGCCCTCCCGGGGACAGGGGACGTAATGAGCAGTTCTTC.

This rearrangement joins TRBV29-1 to TRBJ1-3, with TRBD1 matching 7 bases. The CDR3 has 14 residues. Germline V lookup: CDR1 SQVTM, CDR2 ANQGSEA. J gave up 9 bases and V 3 bases, and 11 bases lay outside the gene matches. CDR3 loop: CSVDVTGLSGTIYF. The DNA of the CDR3 is TGCAGCGTTGACGTGACAGGGTTAAGCGGCACCATATATTTT.